This is a list of T cell receptor beta chains from one sample in a study of T cells after yellow fever vaccination. TCRdb passed the 5' RACE reads through MiXCR, listing each CDR3 protein once. The sample includes under 95,000 distinct CDR3 sequences, around 7% seen only once; the top ten take 25% to 35%. Sequenced here: CD8+ T cells sorted from PBMCs, sampled 10 days after the first yellow fever vaccination. These TCRs come from a man between 18 and 29 years old who received the YFV17D yellow fever vaccine. The CDR3 runs from the conserved cysteine through the conserved F or W. The order of the fields is clone size, D gene, J gene, V gene, CDR3 protein, CDR3 DNA. A D gene is named only where the DNA matches it firmly. Part of the rows lack a size; the others show once, few, many or a class for expanded clones.

>many|.|TRBJ2-1|TRBV27
CASRWFIGTYNEQFF
TGTGCCAGCCGTTGGTTCATTGGAACATACAATGAGCAGTTCTTC
>few|TRBD1|TRBJ1-4|TRBV10-3
CAIRKRTEPGQGLLPNEKLFF
TGTGCCATCAGAAAAAGAACCGAACCGGGACAGGGGCTGCTTCCTAATGAAAAACTGTTTTTT
>.|TRBD1|TRBJ1-2|TRBV6-1
CASSPGQGEAYGYTF
TGTGCCAGCAGCCCCGGACAGGGGGAGGCGTATGGCTACACCTTC
>.|.|TRBJ1-4|TRBV6-5
CASSYSPWTGNEKLFF
TGTGCCAGCAGTTATTCGCCATGGACCGGGAATGAAAAACTGTTTTTT
>medium-sized|.|TRBJ2-7|TRBV7-8
CASSLPPYEQYF
TGTGCCAGCAGCTTACCACCCTACGAGCAGTACTTC
>many|TRBD2|TRBJ2-1|TRBV15
CATSRDPRGGFREQFF
TGTGCCACCAGCAGAGATCCAAGGGGAGGGTTCCGGGAGCAGTTCTTC
>few|.|TRBJ2-1|TRBV13
CASSSPSGRFIANEQFF
TGTGCCAGCAGCTCGCCCTCGGGGCGATTTATAGCTAATGAGCAGTTCTTC
>many|.|TRBJ1-1|TRBV6-5
CASSYPNSIRNTEAFF
TGTGCCAGCAGTTACCCGAACAGCATAAGGAACACTGAAGCTTTCTTT
>many|TRBD1|TRBJ1-5|TRBV4-2
CASSLQGASNQPQHF
TGTGCCAGCAGTCTCCAGGGGGCAAGCAATCAGCCCCAGCATTTT
>.|.|TRBJ2-3|TRBV4-3
CASSQIPGTEAVDTQYF
TGCGCCAGCAGCCAAATCCCAGGGACCGAGGCGGTGGATACGCAGTATTTT
>.|.|TRBJ2-1|TRBV11-2
CASTYTQASRPNEQFF
TGTGCCAGCACCTATACTCAGGCTAGTCGTCCCAATGAGCAGTTCTTC
>many|.|TRBJ1-1|TRBV27
CASSLGSANTEAFF
TGTGCCAGCAGTTTAGGGTCAGCCAACACTGAAGCTTTCTTT
>many|TRBD2|TRBJ2-1|TRBV9
CASSDSGGTYNEQFF
TGTGCCAGCAGCGACAGCGGGGGGACCTACAATGAGCAGTTCTTC